The 18 T cell receptor beta chains given below trace back to one sample, sequenced in a study of T-cell memory formation after mild COVID-19. TCRdb re-called the 5' RACE reads with MiXCR, one entry per CDR3 protein. The table records approximately 250,000 distinct CDR3 sequences, over 15% of them present only once. Sequencing was done on a sample of PBMCs or a T cell subset sorted from them (not recorded which). Every receptor here comes from a man aged 18 to 30 who had mild COVID-19 (a few samples of this study predate the infection). Cell type and time point are not known.

The J gene is TRBJ2-5, the V gene TRBV6-2 or TRBV6-3; no clear D gene. The V and J ends lost 3 bases and 2 bases respectively, with 13 bases between them. The CDR3 length is 15 residues. The germline CDR1 and CDR2 sequences are MNHEY and SVGEGT. The CDR3, as DNA: TGTGCCAGCAGTTATGCGCCCGCTTATCAAGAGACCCAGTACTTC. Translating gives CASSYAPAYQETQYF.

This clonotype was found many times. V gene TRBV27 combines with J gene TRBJ1-1; D gene ambiguous. The CDR3 runs to 11 residues. V was trimmed by 4 bases and J by 3 bases, leaving 3 bases between them. CDR1 MNHEY and CDR2 SMNVEV come from the germline V gene (reference sequence). The CDR3 nucleotides are TGTGCCAGCAGTTCCCACACTGAAGCTTTCTTT. Translated, it gives CASSSHTEAFF.

The CDR3 spells CSARDLAGPAQETQYF. The CDR3, as DNA: TGCAGTGCTAGAGATCTGGCGGGGCCGGCGCAAGAGACCCAGTACTTC. This chain joins TRBV20-1 and TRBJ2-5, with D possibly matching TRBD2 (6 bases). Trimming took off 0 bases at V and 2 bases at J, with 16 bases between the two ends. Per the germline V gene, CDR1 is DFQATT and CDR2 is SNEGSKA (reference sequence). CDR3 length: 16 amino acids.

The count of this clonotype is one. The chain carries TRBV20-1 and TRBJ2-7; 10 nucleotides match TRBD1. The CDR3 covers 12 residues. CDR1 and CDR2 (germline): DFQATT, SNEGSKA (reference sequence). J gave up 5 bases and V 6 bases, and 4 bases lay outside the gene matches. This chain's CDR3 is CSALGQGDEQYF. CDR3 in DNA: TGCAGTGCCCTCGGACAGGGGGACGAGCAGTACTTC.

The gene calls are TRBV3-1 and TRBJ2-7; 8 nucleotides align to TRBD1. The CDR3 extends over 17 amino acids. From germline, CDR1 is LGHDT and CDR2 YNNKEL (reference sequence). Unmatched junction bases numbered 14, after V lost 0 bases and J lost 7 bases. This CDR3 reads CASSQESLGQEQGEQYF. Written as DNA, the CDR3 is TGTGCCAGCAGCCAAGAGAGCTTGGGACAGGAGCAGGGGGAGCAGTACTTC.

This clonotype was seen a handful of times. V usage is TRBV12-3 or TRBV12-4 and J usage is TRBJ1-2; no reliable D call. The V end lost 2 bases, the J end lost 4 bases, and 8 bases lay between the germline ends. CDR3 size: 13 residues. Here the CDR3 DNA reads TGTGCCAGCAGTTTAATTAAGGGCTATGGCTACACCTTC. Its protein is CASSLIKGYGYTF.

This chain links TRBV9 with TRBJ2-6; D remains ambiguous. There are 15 residues in the CDR3. Germline V gene lookup returns CDR1 SGDLS and CDR2 YYNGEE. V gave up 0 bases and J gave up 2 bases, with 6 bases separating them. The CDR3 region has the DNA TGTGCCAGCAGCGTAGTGGGGACTGGGGCCAACGTCCTGACTTTC. This sequence encodes CASSVVGTGANVLTF.

The chain combines TRBV10-3 with TRBJ1-2; D might be TRBD1 (6 bases). Germline CDR1 reads ENHRY; CDR2 reads SYGVKD. V was clipped by 2 bases and J by 3 bases, with 16 bases between them. This CDR3 spans 16 amino acids. CDR3 DNA: TGTGCCATCAGTGAGCGGCCTGGGGGCGCCGACTATGGCTACACCTTC. It translates to CAISERPGGADYGYTF.

The chain links TRBV27 to TRBJ1-6; possible D gene TRBD1, 5 bases. Germline V lookup: CDR1 MNHEY, CDR2 SMNVEV (reference sequence). Trimming removed 3 bases from V and 7 bases from J, with 10 bases in between. The CDR3 covers 14 residues. CDR3 sequence: CASSLVQGNSPLHF. The CDR3, as DNA: TGTGCCAGCAGTTTGGTCCAGGGAAATTCACCCCTCCACTTT.

The V and J genes are TRBV7-9 and TRBJ2-7; 12 nucleotides match TRBD2. Germline V gene sequence: CDR1 SEHNR, CDR2 FQNEAQ (reference sequence). V gave up 2 bases and J gave up 3 bases; unmatched junction bases: 5. This CDR3 comprises 16 residues. CDR3 amino acids: CASSLTGTSGRYEQYF. The CDR3 nucleotides are TGTGCCAGCAGCTTAACTGGGACTAGCGGGCGCTACGAGCAGTACTTC.

The CDR3 nucleotides are TGTGCCAGCAGCTTAGGACCCACCGGGACAGGGATGAACACTGAAGCTTTCTTT. Translation gives CASSLGPTGTGMNTEAFF. The rearrangement uses TRBV7-2 and TRBJ1-1; TRBD1 matches at 9 bases. Looked up from germline, CDR1 is SGHTA and CDR2 is FQGNSA. The trim removed 1 base at V and 0 bases at J, leaving 9 bases unmatched. CDR3 size: 18 residues. Filled out from reference TRBV7-2 and TRBJ1-1, the complete variable domain reads GAGVSQSPSNKVTEKGKDVELRCDPISGHTALYWYRQSLGQGLEFLIYFQGNSAPDKSGLPSDRFSAERTGGSVSTLTIQRTQQEDSAVYLCASSLGPTGTGMNTEAFFGQGTRLTVV.

This clonotype was picked up many times. V is TRBV5-1 and J is TRBJ2-7, with D tentatively TRBD2 (6 bases). This CDR3 is built from 12 residues. Germline V gives CDR1 SGHRS, CDR2 YFSETQ. V lost 5 bases and J lost 4, with 10 bases in between. CDR3 coding DNA: TGCGCCAGCAGTTCACTAGCTTACGAGCAGTACTTC. Translated, it gives CASSSLAYEQYF.

The rearrangement joins TRBV6-2 or TRBV6-3 to TRBJ2-7, with 7 bases matching TRBD2. V was clipped by 4 bases and J by 3 bases; unmatched bases: 6. CDR1 is MNHEY and CDR2 is SVGEGT in the germline V gene. This CDR3 is 14 amino acids long. The CDR3 DNA is TGTGCCAGCAGTTCCCTAAGCGGGGACTACGAGCAGTACGTC. This codes for CASSSLSGDYEQYV.

This clonotype was recorded a few times. The rearrangement joins TRBV6-5 to TRBJ1-2, with TRBD1 identical over 8 bases. Germline assignment: CDR1 MNHEY and CDR2 SVGAGI. The CDR3 loop spans 15 amino acids. V dropped 6 bases and J dropped 4; count of bases not matched to a gene: 10. The CDR3 region is CASRLQGAVGYGYTF. In nucleotides, the CDR3 is TGTGCCAGCAGACTTCAGGGGGCGGTTGGCTATGGCTACACCTTC.

The chain employs TRBV12-3 or TRBV12-4 and TRBJ2-5, with a possible D match to TRBD1 (5 bases). Trimming left V 4 bases short and J 4 bases short, with 13 bases between. The length of the CDR3 is 14 residues. The CDR3 protein is CASSWLAGRETQYF. The CDR3 coding sequence is TGTGCCAGCAGTTGGTTAGCAGGGCGAGAGACCCAGTACTTC.

This clonotype was observed at least ten times. The chain links TRBV7-3 to TRBJ2-1; 8 positions agree with TRBD2. V lost 3 bases, J lost 8 bases, and 9 bases stayed unmatched. The V gene's germline CDR1 is SGHTA and CDR2 FQGTGA. This CDR3 has 15 residues. The CDR3 sequence is CASSFAGGGPHEQFF. The CDR3 DNA reads TGTGCCAGCAGCTTCGCGGGAGGTGGTCCCCATGAGCAGTTCTTC. Full variable domain (remainder filled in from reference TRBV7-3 and TRBJ2-1): GAGVSQTPSNKVTEKGKYVELRCDPISGHTALYWYRQSLGQGPEFLIYFQGTGAADDSGLPNDRFFAVRPEGSVSTLKIQRTERGDSAVYLCASSFAGGGPHEQFFGPGTRLTVL.

J is TRBJ2-3 and V is TRBV5-1; D is unclear. There are 15 residues in the CDR3. V was shortened by 3 bases and J by 4 bases, with 15 bases between the two germline ends. CDR1 SGHRS and CDR2 YFSETQ come from the germline V gene. The CDR3 sequence is CASSSQIRAADTQYF. The CDR3 nucleotides are TGCGCCAGCAGCTCCCAGATCCGGGCCGCAGATACGCAGTATTTT.

CDR3 sequence (DNA): TGTGCCAGCTACAGGACCGGTCTCGGGCGGTTTGGAAACACCATATATTTT. Residues: CASYRTGLGRFGNTIYF. V usage is TRBV5-4 and J usage is TRBJ1-3; tentative D call: TRBD1 (5 bases). V lost 7 bases to trimming and J lost 3 bases, with 23 bases between them. The CDR3 is 17 amino acids. Germline CDR1 is SGHNT and CDR2 is YYREEE (reference sequence). The full variable domain, its missing parts supplied by reference TRBV5-4 and TRBJ1-3, is ETGVTQSPTHLIKTRGQQVTLRCSSQSGHNTVSWYQQALGQGPQFIFQYYREEENGRGNFPPRFSGLQFPNYSSELNVNALELDDSALYLCASYRTGLGRFGNTIYFGEGSWLTVV.